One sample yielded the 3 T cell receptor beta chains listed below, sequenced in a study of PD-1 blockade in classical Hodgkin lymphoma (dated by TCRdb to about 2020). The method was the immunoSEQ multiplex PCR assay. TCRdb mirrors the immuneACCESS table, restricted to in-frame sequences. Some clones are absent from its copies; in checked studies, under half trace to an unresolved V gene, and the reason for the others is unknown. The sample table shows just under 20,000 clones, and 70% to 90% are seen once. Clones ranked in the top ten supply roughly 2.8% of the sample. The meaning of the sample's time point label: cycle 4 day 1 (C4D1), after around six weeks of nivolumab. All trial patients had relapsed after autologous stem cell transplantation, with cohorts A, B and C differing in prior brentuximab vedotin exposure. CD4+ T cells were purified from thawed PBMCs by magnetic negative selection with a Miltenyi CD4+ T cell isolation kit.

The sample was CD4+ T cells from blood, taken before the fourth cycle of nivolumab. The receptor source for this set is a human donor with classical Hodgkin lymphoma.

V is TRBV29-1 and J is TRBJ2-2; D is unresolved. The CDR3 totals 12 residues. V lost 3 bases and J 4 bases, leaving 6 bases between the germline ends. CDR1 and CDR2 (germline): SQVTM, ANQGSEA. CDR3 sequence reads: CSVELGTGELFF. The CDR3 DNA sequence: TGCAGCGTTGAGCTGGGCACCGGGGAGCTGTTTTTT.

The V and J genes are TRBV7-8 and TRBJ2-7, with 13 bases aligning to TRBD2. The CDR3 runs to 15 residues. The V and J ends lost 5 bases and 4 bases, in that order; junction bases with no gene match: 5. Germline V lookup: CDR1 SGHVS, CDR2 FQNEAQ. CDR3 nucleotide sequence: TGTGCCAGCAGCGTGACTAGCGGGAGGAGGTACGAGCAGTACTTC. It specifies CASSVTSGRRYEQYF.

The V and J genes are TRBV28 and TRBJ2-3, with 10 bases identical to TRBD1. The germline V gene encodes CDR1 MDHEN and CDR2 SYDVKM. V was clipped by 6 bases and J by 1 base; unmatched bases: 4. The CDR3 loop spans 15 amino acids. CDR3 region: CASSPGTGGTDTQYF. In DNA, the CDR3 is TGTGCCAGCAGCCCTGGGACAGGGGGCACAGATACGCAGTATTTT.